A single sample is the source of the 26 T cell receptor beta chains below, sequenced in a study of T cells in Graves' hyperthyroidism and ophthalmopathy. The TCR beta CDR3 regions underwent amplification using RNA transcripts as the source. When the TCR CDR3 underwent first-round RT-PCR, the HTBI primer set was used. Each CDR3 protein gets one entry after TCRdb re-called the multiplex PCR reads with MiXCR. The sample has about 640,000 distinct CDR3 sequences, around 21% seen once; the top ten hold roughly 30%. The specimen was blood. The source is a man aged 25 to 45 with Graves' ophthalmopathy.

The rearrangement links TRBV5-1 to TRBJ2-7, with D possibly being TRBD1 (6 bases). Germline loops: CDR1 SGHRS, CDR2 YFSETQ. V was pared by 3 bases and J by 7 bases, with 20 bases between. The CDR3 extends over 15 amino acids. CDR3 region: CASSYGQSPAEEQYF. The CDR3 nucleotides are TGCGCCAGCAGCTATGGACAGTCCCCCGCGGAAGAGCAGTACTTC.

The chain recombines TRBV29-1 with TRBJ2-7; D is uncertain. Germline-derived CDR1 and CDR2 are SQVTM and ANQGSEA. The CDR3 spans 12 residues. V shed 6 bases and J shed 1 base, with 10 bases lying between them. CDR3 DNA sequence: TGCAGCGTCTACAGAGAATCCTACGAGCAGTACTTC. Translated, it gives CSVYRESYEQYF.

The rearrangement links TRBV7-2 to TRBJ2-1; 9 nucleotides align to TRBD2. CDR3 length: 13 residues. Germline CDR1 is SGHTA and CDR2 is FQGNSA. J gave up 12 bases and V 6 bases, and 9 bases lay outside the gene matches. The CDR3 here is CASSPAGGVPQFF. CDR3 coding DNA: TGTGCCAGCAGTCCTGCGGGGGGGGTACCGCAGTTCTTC.

The CDR3 nucleotides read TGTGCCAGCAGTTACTACGGACAGTTTAGGGCGAACACTGAAGCTTTCTTT. Translating it yields CASSYYGQFRANTEAFF. The chain joins TRBV6-2 or TRBV6-3 to TRBJ1-1; the D gene is possibly TRBD1 (6 bases). Germline CDR1 reads MNHEY; CDR2 reads SVGEGT. V lost 1 base and J 1 base, leaving 16 bases between the germline ends. The CDR3 is 17 residues long.

The chain joins TRBV5-1 to TRBJ2-7; D may be TRBD1 (5 bases). CDR1 SGHRS and CDR2 YFSETQ come from the germline V gene. CDR3 length: 14 residues. V lost 3 bases, J lost 3 bases, and 13 bases lay in between. In nucleotides, the CDR3 is TGCGCCAGCAGCTGGGTAGACAGAGACTACGAGCAGTACTTC. Residues: CASSWVDRDYEQYF.

This clonotype was counted at least ten times. This chain uses TRBV28 with TRBJ2-3; the D is unclear. CDR3 size: 13 residues. CDR1 MDHEN and CDR2 SYDVKM come from the germline V gene. Trimming shortened V by 5 bases and J by 11 bases, and 17 bases separated the two germline ends. This CDR3 reads CASSARRSGEQYF. The CDR3 DNA sequence: TGTGCCAGCAGTGCCCGACGGTCCGGCGAGCAGTATTTT.

This clonotype was seen ten or more times. This chain links TRBV12-3 or TRBV12-4 with TRBJ2-7; D tentatively reads TRBD1 or TRBD2 (5 bases each). The length of the CDR3 is 15 residues. The V end lost 6 bases, the J end lost 4 bases, and 19 bases lay between the germline ends. In DNA, the CDR3 is TGTGCCAGCAGCCCCGGGGCTACTATTTCTTACGAGCAGTACTTC. Translation: CASSPGATISYEQYF.

This clonotype was found many times. The V and J genes are TRBV28 and TRBJ2-7, with a tentative D call TRBD1 (6 bases). V was shortened by 1 base and J by 6 bases, with 7 bases between the two germline ends. Germline V gives CDR1 MDHEN, CDR2 SYDVKM. This CDR3 comprises 12 residues. DNA of the CDR3: TGTGCCAGCAGTTTATCAGGGGCCGAGCAGTACTTC. It translates to CASSLSGAEQYF.

The chain joins TRBV28 to TRBJ2-3, with 10 bases fitting TRBD2. Germline CDR1 and CDR2: MDHEN and SYDVKM. The CDR3 spans 14 residues. Trimming cost V 6 bases and J 8 bases; bases outside gene matches: 8. CDR3 bases: TGTGCCAGCAGGTCGGGACTAGCGCCGAGTACGCAGTATTTT. Encoded protein: CASRSGLAPSTQYF.

This clonotype has only a few counts. V usage is TRBV20-1 and J usage is TRBJ2-7; unclear D gene. This CDR3 region has 16 residues. Germline CDR1 and CDR2: DFQATT and SNEGSKA (reference sequence). The V end was cut by 1 base, the J end by 3 bases, with 19 bases between. The DNA for the CDR3 is TGCAGTGCTAGAGGTCGTCTGGTAGGCAGGAGCTACGAGCAGTACTTC. Translated, it gives CSARGRLVGRSYEQYF.

This clonotype was counted many times. The gene calls are TRBV7-6 and TRBJ2-1; no clear D. The CDR3 is 11 residues long. From germline, CDR1 is SGHVS and CDR2 FNYEAQ. V gave up 4 bases and J gave up 9 bases, with 7 bases separating them. The CDR3 DNA reads TGTGCCAGCAGCTCCTCTACTGAGCAGTTCTTC. Residues: CASSSSTEQFF.

The V gene is TRBV24-1, the J gene TRBJ2-6, with D unresolved. V was clipped by 4 bases and J by 0 bases, with 9 bases between them. This CDR3 is 16 amino acids long. In germline, CDR1 is KGHDR, CDR2 SFDVKD. CDR3 in amino acids: CATSELDISGANVLTF. CDR3 DNA: TGTGCCACCAGTGAGCTTGACATCTCTGGGGCCAACGTCCTGACTTTC.

In its sample, this clonotype was seen many times. The rearrangement links TRBV6-5 to TRBJ2-7; 9 positions match TRBD2. Losses at the gene ends were 0 bases for V and 4 bases for J; bases not matched to a gene: 4. The CDR3 spans 15 residues. Germline V gene sequence: CDR1 MNHEY, CDR2 SVGAGI. CDR3 loop: CASSYSSGRSYEQYF. The CDR3 coding sequence is TGTGCCAGCAGTTACTCGAGCGGGAGGTCTTACGAGCAGTACTTC.

Details on this clonotype: Possible read error: a much larger clone is one base away. The CDR3, as DNA: TGTGCCAGCTCTAGCGGGAGAGTGCGGGAGCAGTTCTTC. This translates into CASSSGRVREQFF. This sequence joins TRBV18 and TRBJ2-1; 9 nucleotides match TRBD2. Germline V gene data show CDR1 as KGHSH and CDR2 as LQKENI. The length of the CDR3 is 13 residues. Trimming cost V 6 bases and J 10 bases; bases outside gene matches: 7. The full variable domain, with the rest looked up from reference TRBV18 and TRBJ2-1, is NAGVMQNPRHLVRRRGQEARLRCSPMKGHSHVYWYRQLPEEGLKFMVYLQKENIIDESGMPKERFSAEFPKEGPSILRIQQVVRGDSAAYFCASSSGRVREQFFGPGTRLTVL.

This clonotype appeared many times. This sequence joins TRBV6-2 or TRBV6-3 and TRBJ2-5; 8 bases are shared with TRBD2. The junction had 13 bases not matched to a gene; V was cut back by 0 bases and J by 4 bases. The CDR3 runs to 18 residues. Germline V gene sequence: CDR1 MNHEY, CDR2 SVGEGT. The CDR3 DNA is TGTGCCAGCAGTTACTCTTCGGTGTGGCGGGAGGCCAGAGAGACCCAGTACTTC. It codes for CASSYSSVWREARETQYF.

The CDR3 DNA sequence: TGTGCCAGCAGCGTAGATCTAGCGGGAGTGGAGACCCAGTACTTC. As protein: CASSVDLAGVETQYF. J is TRBJ2-5 and V is TRBV9, with 10 bases that match TRBD2. The CDR3 extends over 15 amino acids. V lost 0 bases, J lost 5 bases, and 4 bases stayed unmatched. The germline CDR1 and CDR2 sequences are SGDLS and YYNGEE.

Of note for this clonotype: Possible read error: a much larger clone is one base away. Here the CDR3 omits its conserved ending phenylalanine or tryptophan, so a read error is the likely source. V and J are TRBV5-1 and TRBJ1-6, with D unresolved. V was pared by 0 bases and J by 7 bases, with 5 bases between. From germline, CDR1 is SGHRS and CDR2 YFSETQ. The CDR3 is 13 amino acids. The CDR3 bases are TGCGCCAGCAGCTTGGATCGGAATTCACCCCTCCACCTT. Translated, it gives CASSLDRNSPLHL.

The chain links TRBV20-1 to TRBJ2-1, with 14 bases lining up with TRBD2. The CDR3 runs 15 residues. The J segment lost 8 bases and the V segment lost 5 bases, leaving 8 bases of the junction unmatched. Germline V CDR1 and CDR2: DFQATT, SNEGSKA (reference sequence). This CDR3 reads CSAGTSGSSSDEQFF. CDR3 DNA: TGCAGTGCTGGGACTAGCGGGAGTTCTAGCGATGAGCAGTTCTTC.

The chain employs TRBV9 and TRBJ2-1; 15 nucleotides agree with TRBD2. Trimming at V came to 4 bases and at J to 8 bases, leaving 16 bases not matched to a gene. Germline CDR1 is SGDLS and CDR2 is YYNGEE. The CDR3 covers 19 residues. The CDR3 nucleotides read TGTGCCAGCAGCCCTGGACTAGCGGGAGGGCCGGATTCTTACTATGAGCAGTTCTTC. Encoded protein: CASSPGLAGGPDSYYEQFF.

This clonotype has at least ten counts. The chain employs TRBV10-3 and TRBJ2-7; unclear D gene. The CDR3 runs 13 residues. The V end was cut by 8 bases, the J end by 1 base, with 12 bases between. Per the germline V gene, CDR1 is ENHRY and CDR2 is SYGVKD. The CDR3: CAIAQRASYEQYF. CDR3 nucleotides: TGTGCCATCGCCCAGCGAGCATCCTACGAGCAGTACTTC.

This clonotype appeared a few times. The chain is built from TRBV20-1 and TRBJ2-1; D is possibly TRBD2 (5 bases). Germline V gives CDR1 DFQATT, CDR2 SNEGSKA (reference sequence). There are 14 residues in the CDR3. Trimming took 3 bases from V and 8 from J, leaving 17 bases between them. CDR3 in DNA: TGCAGTGCTAGTAGAACTAGGCCTTGGGATGAGCAGTTCTTC. Translated: CSASRTRPWDEQFF.

The gene calls are TRBV18 and TRBJ2-7; the match to TRBD1 covers 9 bases. Unmatched junction bases numbered 2, after V lost 1 base and J lost 4 bases. The CDR3 has 14 residues. Germline V CDR1 and CDR2: KGHSH, LQKENI. The CDR3 DNA reads TGTGCCAGCTCACCACAGGGACAGGGTTACGAGCAGTACTTC. Translation gives CASSPQGQGYEQYF.

The V and J genes are TRBV7-2 and TRBJ1-1, with no clear D. This CDR3 is built from 16 residues. The V end was cut by 4 bases, the J end by 0 bases, with 15 bases between. Germline V gene sequence: CDR1 SGHTA, CDR2 FQGNSA. The chain's CDR3 is CASSSDTPGMNTEAFF. The CDR3 nucleotides read TGTGCCAGCAGCTCTGACACCCCTGGGATGAACACTGAAGCTTTCTTT.

Concerning this clonotype: This may be a read error, as it is one base from a much larger clone. This chain connects TRBV6-1 to TRBJ2-1; D not certain. Germline V lookup: CDR1 MNHNS, CDR2 SASEGT. The CDR3 covers 14 residues. The CDR3 nucleotides are TGTGGCAGCAGTGAAGCGCGGAGCGACAATGAGCAGTTCTTC. Its translation is CGSSEARSDNEQFF.

The sample holds a few counts of this clonotype. The chain uses TRBV6-5 and TRBJ2-5; TRBD2 aligns across 10 bases. CDR3 length equals 19 residues. The germline V gene encodes CDR1 MNHEY and CDR2 SVGAGI. The V and J ends lost 0 bases and 1 base, in that order; junction bases with no gene match: 11. The CDR3 is CASSYSGTDLAGAQETQYF. In DNA, the CDR3 is TGTGCCAGCAGTTACTCGGGTACGGACCTAGCGGGAGCCCAAGAGACCCAGTACTTC.

This clonotype was counted between two and nine times. The chain has TRBV28 and TRBJ2-4; D uncertain. Per germline, CDR1 MDHEN and CDR2 SYDVKM. V was trimmed by 6 bases and J by 3 bases, leaving 9 bases between them. The CDR3 extends over 13 amino acids. The CDR3 here is CASSSVGKNIQYF. The CDR3 bases are TGTGCCAGCAGCTCGGTTGGCAAAAACATTCAGTACTTC.